This T cell receptor beta chain was sequenced for a study of blood T cell repertoires in COVID-19. Study overall: There were acute and convalescent COVID-19 samples, and they came from the United States, Italy and Spain. PBMCs, B-cell-depleted T cells, or T cells were the source of the cDNA or gDNA that made up the material.

In the original workflow: Quantification of nucleated cells was approximated via reference gene primer amplification. The method was immunoSEQ multiplex PCR; TCRdb's version includes in-frame clones alone and lacks a portion of them. D and trimming were read from the DNA, whereas the V and J calls and clone size are those reported in that table. The table records fewer than 200,000 clones, 70% to 90% of them present only once. The V gene lost 1 base and the J gene lost 9 bases, with 19 bases spanning the gap. The CDR3 runs to 16 residues. CDR1 is LGHNA, CDR2 YSLEER, per germline. This TCR came from an elderly woman with COVID-19, enrolled during active disease. The sequencing input was peripheral blood. J is TRBJ2-1 and V is TRBV4-3, with TRBD2 as a possible D gene (6 bases). In DNA, the CDR3 is TGCGCCAGCAGCCAAGTGGGCGGCATAAGTAGCGGTGAGCAGTTCTTC. Its protein is CASSQVGGISSGEQFF.